This T cell receptor beta chain was sequenced during a study of low-dose radiotherapy and immunotherapy resistance in tumors. Study at large: Cohort 1 was given 0.5 Gy per fraction every 2 weeks, for 6.5 Gy total. Daily oral aspirin at 300 mg began on cycle 1 day 1 and lasted four cycles.

This CDR3 comprises 14 residues. CDR1 and CDR2 from the germline V gene are MNHNY and SVGAGI (reference sequence). V lost 8 bases to trimming and J lost 5 bases; unmatched junction nucleotides: 5. Specified time point: before trial treatment. The donors, trial participants, received nivolumab, ipilimumab, aspirin, low-dose cyclophosphamide and low-dose radiotherapy. Gene-specific TRAV and TRBV primers were used for first-strand cDNA, covering alpha and beta chains. Amplification of TCRs used a constant-region primer and V-primer adapter for approximately 19 PCR cycles. Amplifying the isolated mRNA was done by in vitro transcription. TCRdb processed the reads anew with MiXCR; each CDR3 protein has one entry. The data show over 55,000 distinct CDR3 sequences, roughly 30% seen once.

This receptor was taken from a female donor with ovarian cancer. Sequenced material: PBMCs, taken before treatment. The V gene is TRBV6-6, the J gene TRBJ2-3; 12 bases agree with TRBD2. CDR3 sequence (DNA): TGTGCCAGCGGGATGACTAGCGGGGGAGATACGCAGTATTTT. It specifies CASGMTSGGDTQYF.